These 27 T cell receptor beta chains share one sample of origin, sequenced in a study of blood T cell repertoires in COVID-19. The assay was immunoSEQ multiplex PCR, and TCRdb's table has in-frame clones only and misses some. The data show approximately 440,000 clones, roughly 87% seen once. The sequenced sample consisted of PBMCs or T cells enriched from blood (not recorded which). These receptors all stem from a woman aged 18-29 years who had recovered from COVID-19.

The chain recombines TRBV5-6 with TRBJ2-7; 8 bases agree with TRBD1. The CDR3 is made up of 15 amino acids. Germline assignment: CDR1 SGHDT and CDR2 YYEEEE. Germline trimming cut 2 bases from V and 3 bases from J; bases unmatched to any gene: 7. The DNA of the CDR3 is TGTGCCAGCAGCTTCGACCAGGGGGCAAGCTACGAGCAGTACTTC. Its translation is CASSFDQGASYEQYF.

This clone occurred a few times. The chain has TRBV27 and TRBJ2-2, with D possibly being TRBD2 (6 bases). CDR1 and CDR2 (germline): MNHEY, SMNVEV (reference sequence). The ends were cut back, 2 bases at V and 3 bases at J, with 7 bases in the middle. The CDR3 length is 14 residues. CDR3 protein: CASSLAGYTGELFF. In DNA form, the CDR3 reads TGTGCCAGCAGTTTAGCGGGGTACACCGGGGAGCTGTTTTTT.

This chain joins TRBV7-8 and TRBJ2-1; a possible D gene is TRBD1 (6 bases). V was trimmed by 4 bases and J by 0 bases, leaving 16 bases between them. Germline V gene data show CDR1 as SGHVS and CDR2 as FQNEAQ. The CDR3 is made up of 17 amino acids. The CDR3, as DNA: TGTGCCAGCAGCTCTGCACAGGGAATAGGCTCCTACAATGAGCAGTTCTTC. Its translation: CASSSAQGIGSYNEQFF.

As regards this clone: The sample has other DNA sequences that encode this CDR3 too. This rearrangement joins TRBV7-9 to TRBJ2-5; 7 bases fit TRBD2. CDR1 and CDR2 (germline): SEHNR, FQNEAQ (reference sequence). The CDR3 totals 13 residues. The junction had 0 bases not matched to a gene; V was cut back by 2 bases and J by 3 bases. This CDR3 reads CASSLSGEETQYF. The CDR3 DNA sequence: TGTGCCAGCAGCTTAAGCGGGGAAGAGACCCAGTACTTC. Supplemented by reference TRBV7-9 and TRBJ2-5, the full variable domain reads DTGVSQNPRHKITKRGQNVTFRCDPISEHNRLYWYRQTLGQGPEFLTYFQNEAQLEKSRLLSDRFSAERPKGSFSTLEIQRTEQGDSAMYLCASSLSGEETQYFGPGTRLLVL.

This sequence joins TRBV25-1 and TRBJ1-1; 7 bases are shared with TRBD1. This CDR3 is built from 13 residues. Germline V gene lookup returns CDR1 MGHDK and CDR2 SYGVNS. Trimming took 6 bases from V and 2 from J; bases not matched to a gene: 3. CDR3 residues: CASSDRANTEAFF. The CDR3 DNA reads TGTGCCAGCAGCGACAGGGCTAACACTGAAGCTTTCTTT.

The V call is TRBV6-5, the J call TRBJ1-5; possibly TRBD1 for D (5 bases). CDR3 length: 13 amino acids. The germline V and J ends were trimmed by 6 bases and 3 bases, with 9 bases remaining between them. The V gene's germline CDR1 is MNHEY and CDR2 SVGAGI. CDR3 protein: CASSRVPNQPQHF. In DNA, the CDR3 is TGTGCCAGCAGCAGGGTACCCAATCAGCCCCAGCATTTT.

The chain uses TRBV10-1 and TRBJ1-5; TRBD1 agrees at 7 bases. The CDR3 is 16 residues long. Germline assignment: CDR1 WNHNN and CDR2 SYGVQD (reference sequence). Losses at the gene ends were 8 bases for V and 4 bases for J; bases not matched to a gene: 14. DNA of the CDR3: TGCGCCAGCTCTACCGACCTGGGACAGAAAAATCAGCCCCAGCATTTT. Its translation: CASSTDLGQKNQPQHF.

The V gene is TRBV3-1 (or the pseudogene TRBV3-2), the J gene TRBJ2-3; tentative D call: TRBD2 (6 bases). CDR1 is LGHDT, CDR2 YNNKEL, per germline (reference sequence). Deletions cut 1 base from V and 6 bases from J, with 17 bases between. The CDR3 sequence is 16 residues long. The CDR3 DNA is TGTGCCAGCAGCCAAGGGGGTAGCGGAAACCCTGATACGCAGTATTTT. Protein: CASSQGGSGNPDTQYF.

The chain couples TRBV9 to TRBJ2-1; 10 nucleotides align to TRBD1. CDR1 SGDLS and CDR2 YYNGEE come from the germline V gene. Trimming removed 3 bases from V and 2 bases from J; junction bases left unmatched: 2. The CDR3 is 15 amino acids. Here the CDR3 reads CASSGGQGPYNEQFF. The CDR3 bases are TGTGCCAGCAGCGGGGGACAGGGGCCCTACAATGAGCAGTTCTTC.

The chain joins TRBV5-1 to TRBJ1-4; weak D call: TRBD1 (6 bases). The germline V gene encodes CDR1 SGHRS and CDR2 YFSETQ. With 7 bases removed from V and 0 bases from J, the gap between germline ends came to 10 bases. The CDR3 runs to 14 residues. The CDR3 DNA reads TGCGCCAGCCATGAGGGGGCAACTAATGAAAAACTGTTTTTT. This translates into CASHEGATNEKLFF.

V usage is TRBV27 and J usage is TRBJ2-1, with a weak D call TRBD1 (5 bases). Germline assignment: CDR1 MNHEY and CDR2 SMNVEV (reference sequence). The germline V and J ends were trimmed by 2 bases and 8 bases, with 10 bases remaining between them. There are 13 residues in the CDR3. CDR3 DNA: TGTGCCAGCAGTTTACAGGACATAGATGAGCAGTTCTTC. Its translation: CASSLQDIDEQFF.

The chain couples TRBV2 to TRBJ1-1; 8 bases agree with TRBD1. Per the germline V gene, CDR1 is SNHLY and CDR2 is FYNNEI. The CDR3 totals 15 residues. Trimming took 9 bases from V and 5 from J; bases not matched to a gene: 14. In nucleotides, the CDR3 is TGTGCCAGGGACAGGGTCGATTCCATCCTGACTGAAGCTTTCTTT. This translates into CARDRVDSILTEAFF.

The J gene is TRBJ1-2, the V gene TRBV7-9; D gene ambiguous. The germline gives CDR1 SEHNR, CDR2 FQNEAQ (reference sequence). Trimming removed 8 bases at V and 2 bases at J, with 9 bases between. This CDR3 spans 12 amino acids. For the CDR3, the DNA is TGTGCCAGCTCGTCCGGGAACTATGGCTACACCTTC. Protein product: CASSSGNYGYTF.

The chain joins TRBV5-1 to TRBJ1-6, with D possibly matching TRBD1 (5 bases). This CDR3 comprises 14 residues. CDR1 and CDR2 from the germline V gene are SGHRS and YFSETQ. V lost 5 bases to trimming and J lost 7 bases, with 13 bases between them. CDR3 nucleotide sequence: TGCGCCAGCAGTGGTCAGGGACTGAATTCACCCCTCCACTTT. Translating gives CASSGQGLNSPLHF.

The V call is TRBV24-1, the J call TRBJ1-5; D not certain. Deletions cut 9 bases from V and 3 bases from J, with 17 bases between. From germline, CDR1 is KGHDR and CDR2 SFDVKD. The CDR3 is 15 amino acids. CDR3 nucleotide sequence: TGTGCCACCTCCCGCGGACGGGGATCCAATCAGCCCCAGCATTTT. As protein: CATSRGRGSNQPQHF.

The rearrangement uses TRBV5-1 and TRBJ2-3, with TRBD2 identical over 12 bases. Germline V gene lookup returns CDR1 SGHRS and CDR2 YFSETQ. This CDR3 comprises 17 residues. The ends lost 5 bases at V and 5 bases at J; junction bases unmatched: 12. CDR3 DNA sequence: TGCGCCAGCAGACGGCTAGCGGGGGGGCTCCTCGAAGATACGCAGTATTTT. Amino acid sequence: CASRRLAGGLLEDTQYF.

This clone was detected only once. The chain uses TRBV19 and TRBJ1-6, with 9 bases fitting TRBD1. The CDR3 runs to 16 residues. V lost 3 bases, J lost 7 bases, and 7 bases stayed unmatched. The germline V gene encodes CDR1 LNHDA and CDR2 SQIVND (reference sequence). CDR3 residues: CASSMSSGTGNSPLHF. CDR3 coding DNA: TGTGCCAGTAGTATGAGCTCCGGGACAGGGAATTCACCCCTCCACTTT.

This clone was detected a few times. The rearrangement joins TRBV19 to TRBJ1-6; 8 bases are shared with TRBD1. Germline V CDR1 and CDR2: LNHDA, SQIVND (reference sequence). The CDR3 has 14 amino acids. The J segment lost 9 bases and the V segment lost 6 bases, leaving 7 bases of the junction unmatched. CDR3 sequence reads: CASRGQAERSPLHF. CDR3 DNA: TGTGCCAGTAGGGGACAGGCGGAGCGTTCACCCCTCCACTTT. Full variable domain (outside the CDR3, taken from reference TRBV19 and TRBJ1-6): DGGITQSPKYLFRKEGQNVTLSCEQNLNHDAMYWYRQDPGQGLRLIYYSQIVNDFQKGDIAEGYSVSREKKESFPLTVTSAQKNPTAFYLCASRGQAERSPLHFGNGTRLTVT.

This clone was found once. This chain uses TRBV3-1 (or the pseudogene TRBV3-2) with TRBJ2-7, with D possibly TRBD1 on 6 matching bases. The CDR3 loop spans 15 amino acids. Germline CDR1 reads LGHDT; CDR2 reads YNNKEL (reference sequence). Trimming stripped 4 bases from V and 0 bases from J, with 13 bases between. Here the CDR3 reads CASSRAGESSYEQYF. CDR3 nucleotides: TGTGCCAGCAGCCGAGCAGGGGAGAGCTCCTACGAGCAGTACTTC.

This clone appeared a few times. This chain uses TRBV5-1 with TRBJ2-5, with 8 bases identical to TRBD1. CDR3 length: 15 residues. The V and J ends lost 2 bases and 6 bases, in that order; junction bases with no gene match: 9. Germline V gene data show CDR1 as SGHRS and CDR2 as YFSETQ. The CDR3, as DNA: TGCGCCAGCAGCTTTTTAGGACAGGGTACGAAGACCCAGTACTTC. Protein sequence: CASSFLGQGTKTQYF.

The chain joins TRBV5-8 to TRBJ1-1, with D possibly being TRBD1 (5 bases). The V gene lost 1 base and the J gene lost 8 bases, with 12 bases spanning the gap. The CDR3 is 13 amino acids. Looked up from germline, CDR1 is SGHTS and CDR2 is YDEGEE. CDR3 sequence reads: CASSLWGGVEAFF. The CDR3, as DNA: TGTGCCAGCAGCTTGTGGGGAGGGGTCGAAGCTTTCTTT. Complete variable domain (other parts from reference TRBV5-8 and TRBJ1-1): EAGVTQSPTHLIKTRGQQATLRCSPISGHTSVYWYQQALGLGLQFLLWYDEGEERNRGNFPPRFSGRQFPNYSSELNVNALELEDSALYLCASSLWGGVEAFFGQGTRLTVV.

The CDR3: CASSFEDRDAGKLFF. The CDR3 bases are TGTGCCAGCAGTTTTGAGGACAGGGATGCAGGAAAACTGTTTTTT. The V gene is TRBV28, the J gene TRBJ1-4; 8 bases match TRBD1. V lost 3 bases and J lost 10; bases outside the gene matches: 10. This CDR3 is built from 15 residues. Germline V gene sequence: CDR1 MDHEN, CDR2 SYDVKM.

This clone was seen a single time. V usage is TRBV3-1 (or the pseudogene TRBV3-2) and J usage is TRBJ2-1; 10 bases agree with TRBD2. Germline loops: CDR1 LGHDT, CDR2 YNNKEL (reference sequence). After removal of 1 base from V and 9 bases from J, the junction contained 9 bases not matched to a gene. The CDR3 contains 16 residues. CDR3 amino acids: CASSQGVPSGGAEQFF. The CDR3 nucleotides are TGTGCCAGCAGCCAAGGGGTCCCTAGCGGGGGTGCTGAGCAGTTCTTC.

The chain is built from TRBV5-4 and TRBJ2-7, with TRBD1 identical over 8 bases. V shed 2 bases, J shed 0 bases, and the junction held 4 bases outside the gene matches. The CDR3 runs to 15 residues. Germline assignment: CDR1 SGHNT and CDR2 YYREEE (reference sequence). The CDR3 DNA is TGTGCCAGCAGCTTAGGACAGGGTCTCTCCTACGAGCAGTACTTC. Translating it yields CASSLGQGLSYEQYF.

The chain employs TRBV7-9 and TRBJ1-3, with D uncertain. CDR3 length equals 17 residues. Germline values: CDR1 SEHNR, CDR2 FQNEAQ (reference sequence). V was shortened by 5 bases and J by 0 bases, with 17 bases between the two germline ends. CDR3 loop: CASSPWEEWDSGNTIYF. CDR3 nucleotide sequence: TGTGCCAGCAGCCCTTGGGAGGAGTGGGACTCTGGAAACACCATATATTTT.

CDR3 DNA sequence: TGTGCCAGCAGCCAAGGAGGCAGGGACTGGAAAGAGACCCAGTACTTC. Its translation is CASSQGGRDWKETQYF. The chain is built from TRBV3-1 (or the pseudogene TRBV3-2) and TRBJ2-5; possibly TRBD2 for D (6 bases). V was clipped by 1 base and J by 3 bases, with 15 bases between them. The CDR3 contains 16 residues. CDR1 is LGHDT, CDR2 YNNKEL, per germline (reference sequence).

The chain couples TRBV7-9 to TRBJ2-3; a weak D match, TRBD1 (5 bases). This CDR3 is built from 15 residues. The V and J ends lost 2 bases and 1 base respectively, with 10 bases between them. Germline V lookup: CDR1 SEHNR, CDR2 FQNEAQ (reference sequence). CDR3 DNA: TGTGCCAGCAGCTTACAGGGTGGCGGCACAGATACGCAGTATTTT. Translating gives CASSLQGGGTDTQYF.